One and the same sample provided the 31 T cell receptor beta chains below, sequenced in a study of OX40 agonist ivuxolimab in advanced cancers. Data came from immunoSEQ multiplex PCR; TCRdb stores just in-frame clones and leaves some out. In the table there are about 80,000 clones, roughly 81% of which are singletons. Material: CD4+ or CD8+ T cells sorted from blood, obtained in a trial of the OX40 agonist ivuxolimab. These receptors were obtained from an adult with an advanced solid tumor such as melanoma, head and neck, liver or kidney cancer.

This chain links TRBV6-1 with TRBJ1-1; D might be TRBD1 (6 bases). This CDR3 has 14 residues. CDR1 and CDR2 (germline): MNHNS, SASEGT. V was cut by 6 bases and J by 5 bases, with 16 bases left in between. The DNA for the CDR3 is TGTGCCAGCAGGGACTGGGGGGCGAGGACTGAAGCTTTCTTT. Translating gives CASRDWGARTEAFF.

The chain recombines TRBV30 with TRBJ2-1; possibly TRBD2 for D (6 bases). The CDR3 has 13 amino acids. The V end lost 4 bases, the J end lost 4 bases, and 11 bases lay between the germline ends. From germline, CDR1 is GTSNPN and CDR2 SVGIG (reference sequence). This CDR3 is CAWKWGGYNEQFF. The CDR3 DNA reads TGTGCCTGGAAGTGGGGAGGATACAATGAGCAGTTCTTC.

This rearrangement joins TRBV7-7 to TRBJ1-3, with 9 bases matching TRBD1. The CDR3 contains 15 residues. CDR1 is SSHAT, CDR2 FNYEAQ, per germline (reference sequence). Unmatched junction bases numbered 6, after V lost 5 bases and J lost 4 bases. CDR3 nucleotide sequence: TGTGCCAGCAGCCCCGACAGGGGGGTGGGAAACACCATATATTTT. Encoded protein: CASSPDRGVGNTIYF.

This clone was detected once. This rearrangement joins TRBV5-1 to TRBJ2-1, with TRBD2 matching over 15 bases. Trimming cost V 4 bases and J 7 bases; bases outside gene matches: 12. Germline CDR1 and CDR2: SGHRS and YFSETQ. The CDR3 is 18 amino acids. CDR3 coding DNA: TGCGCCAGCAGCCCGGGACTAGCGGGAGGTAGGGGAGATAATGAGCAGTTCTTC. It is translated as CASSPGLAGGRGDNEQFF.

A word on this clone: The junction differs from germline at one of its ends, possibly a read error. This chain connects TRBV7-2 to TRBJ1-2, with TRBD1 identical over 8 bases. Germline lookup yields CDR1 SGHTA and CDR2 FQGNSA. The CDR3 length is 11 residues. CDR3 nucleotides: TGTGCCAGCAGTTCCGGACAGGGATATTTCTTC. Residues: CASSSGQGYFF.

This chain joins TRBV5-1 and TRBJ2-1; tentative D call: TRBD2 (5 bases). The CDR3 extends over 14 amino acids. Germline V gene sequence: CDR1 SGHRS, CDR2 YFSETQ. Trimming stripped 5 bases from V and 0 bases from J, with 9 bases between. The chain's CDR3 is CASSGRSSYNEQFF. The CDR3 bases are TGCGCCAGCAGTGGGAGATCCTCCTACAATGAGCAGTTCTTC.

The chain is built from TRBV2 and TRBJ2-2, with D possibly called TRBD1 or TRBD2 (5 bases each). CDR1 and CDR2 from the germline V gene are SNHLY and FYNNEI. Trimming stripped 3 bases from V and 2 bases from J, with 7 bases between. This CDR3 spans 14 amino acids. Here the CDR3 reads CASSEGPNTGELFF. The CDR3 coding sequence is TGTGCCAGCAGTGAGGGACCCAACACCGGGGAGCTGTTTTTT.

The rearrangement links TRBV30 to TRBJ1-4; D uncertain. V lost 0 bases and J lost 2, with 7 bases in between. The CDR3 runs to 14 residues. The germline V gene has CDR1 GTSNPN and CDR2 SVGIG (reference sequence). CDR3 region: CAWSVTGTNEKLFF. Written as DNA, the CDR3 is TGTGCCTGGAGTGTAACTGGGACTAATGAAAAACTGTTTTTT.

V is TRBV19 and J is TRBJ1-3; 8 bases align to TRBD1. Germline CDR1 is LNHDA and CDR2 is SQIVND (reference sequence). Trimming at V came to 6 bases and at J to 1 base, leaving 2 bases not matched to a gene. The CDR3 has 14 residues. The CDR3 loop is CASRDRASGNTIYF. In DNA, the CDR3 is TGTGCCAGTAGGGACAGGGCTTCTGGAAACACCATATATTTT.

This CDR3 is CASSSTLSGTGHNEQFF. In DNA, the CDR3 is TGTGCCAGCAGCTCCACTCTCTCCGGGACAGGACACAATGAGCAGTTCTTC. The V call is TRBV7-2, the J call TRBJ2-1; TRBD1 matches 8 bases. V lost 4 bases and J lost 5; bases outside the gene matches: 13. This CDR3 has 17 amino acids. Germline V gene data show CDR1 as SGHTA and CDR2 as FQGNSA.

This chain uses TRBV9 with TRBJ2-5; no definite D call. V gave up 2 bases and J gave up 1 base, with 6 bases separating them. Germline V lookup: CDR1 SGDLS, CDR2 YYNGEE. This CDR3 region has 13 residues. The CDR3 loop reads CASSVSPQETQYF. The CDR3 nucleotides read TGTGCCAGCAGCGTTTCCCCCCAAGAGACCCAGTACTTC.

The CDR3 DNA reads as TGTGCCAGCAGCAAGCGCCGAGAGCGGGGCTCCTACAATGAGCAGTTCTTC. It translates to CASSKRRERGSYNEQFF. The chain recombines TRBV13 with TRBJ2-1; 7 bases line up with TRBD2. The V gene's germline CDR1 is PRHDT and CDR2 FYEKMQ (reference sequence). The V segment lost 5 bases and the J segment 0 bases; nucleotides outside the gene matches: 10. The CDR3 sequence is 17 residues long. The complete variable domain, with remaining parts taken from reference TRBV13 and TRBJ2-1, reads AAGVIQSPRHLIKEKRETATLKCYPIPRHDTVYWYQQGPGQDPQFLISFYEKMQSDKGSIPDRFSAQQFSDYHSELNMSSLELGDSALYFCASSKRRERGSYNEQFFGPGTRLTVL.

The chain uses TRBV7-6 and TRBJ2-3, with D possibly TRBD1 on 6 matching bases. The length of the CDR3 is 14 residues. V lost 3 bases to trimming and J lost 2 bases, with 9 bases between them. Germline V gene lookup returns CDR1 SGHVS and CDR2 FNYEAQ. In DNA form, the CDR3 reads TGTGCCAGCAGCTTGGACAGAACCACAGATACGCAGTATTTT. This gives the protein CASSLDRTTDTQYF.

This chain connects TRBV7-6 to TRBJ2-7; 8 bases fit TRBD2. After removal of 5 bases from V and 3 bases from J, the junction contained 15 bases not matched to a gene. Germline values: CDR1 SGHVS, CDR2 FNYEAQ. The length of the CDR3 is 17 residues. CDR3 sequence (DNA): TGTGCCAGCAGCCCAAAAGGATTAGCGGGGCCGAACTACGAGCAGTACTTC. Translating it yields CASSPKGLAGPNYEQYF.

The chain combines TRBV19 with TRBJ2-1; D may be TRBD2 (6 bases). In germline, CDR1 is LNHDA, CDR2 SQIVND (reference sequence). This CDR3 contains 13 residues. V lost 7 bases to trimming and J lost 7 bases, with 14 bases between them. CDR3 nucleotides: TGTGCCAGTATGGCAGGGAGGTGGAATGAGCAGTTCTTC. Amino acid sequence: CASMAGRWNEQFF.

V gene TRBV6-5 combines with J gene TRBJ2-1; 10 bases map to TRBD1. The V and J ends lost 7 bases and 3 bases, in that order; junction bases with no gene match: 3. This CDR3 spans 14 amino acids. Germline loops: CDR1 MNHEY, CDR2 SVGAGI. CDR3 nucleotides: TGTGCCAGCACTCGGGACAGGGGCTACAATGAGCAGTTCTTC. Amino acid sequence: CASTRDRGYNEQFF.

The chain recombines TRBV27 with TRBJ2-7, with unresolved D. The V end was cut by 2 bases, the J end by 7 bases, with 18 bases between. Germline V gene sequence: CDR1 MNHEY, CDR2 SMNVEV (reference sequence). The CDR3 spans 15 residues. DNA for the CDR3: TGTGCCAGCAGTTTAGAGTGGCGATTATACGGAGAGCAGTACTTC. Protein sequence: CASSLEWRLYGEQYF.

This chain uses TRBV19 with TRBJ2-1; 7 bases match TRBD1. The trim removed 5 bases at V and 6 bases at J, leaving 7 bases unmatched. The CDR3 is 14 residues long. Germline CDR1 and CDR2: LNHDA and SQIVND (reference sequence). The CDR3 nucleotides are TGTGCCAGTAGTGAACAGGGGCAGGGCAATGAGCAGTTCTTC. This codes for CASSEQGQGNEQFF.

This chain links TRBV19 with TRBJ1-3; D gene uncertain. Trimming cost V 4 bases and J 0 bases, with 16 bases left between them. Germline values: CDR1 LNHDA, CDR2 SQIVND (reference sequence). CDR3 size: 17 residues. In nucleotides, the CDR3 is TGTGCCAGTAGTAGGACCAATGGGATTCACTCTGGAAACACCATATATTTT. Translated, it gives CASSRTNGIHSGNTIYF.

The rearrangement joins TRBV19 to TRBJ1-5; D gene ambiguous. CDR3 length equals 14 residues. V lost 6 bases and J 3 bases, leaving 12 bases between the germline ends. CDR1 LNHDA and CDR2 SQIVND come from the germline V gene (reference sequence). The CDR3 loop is CASSAVQANQPQHF. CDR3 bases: TGTGCCAGTAGCGCCGTTCAAGCCAATCAGCCCCAGCATTTT.

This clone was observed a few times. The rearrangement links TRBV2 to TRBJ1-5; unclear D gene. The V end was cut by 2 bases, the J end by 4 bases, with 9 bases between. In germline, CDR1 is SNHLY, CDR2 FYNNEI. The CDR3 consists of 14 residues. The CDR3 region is CASSEQVANQPQHF. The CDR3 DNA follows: TGTGCCAGCAGTGAACAGGTGGCGAATCAGCCCCAGCATTTT.

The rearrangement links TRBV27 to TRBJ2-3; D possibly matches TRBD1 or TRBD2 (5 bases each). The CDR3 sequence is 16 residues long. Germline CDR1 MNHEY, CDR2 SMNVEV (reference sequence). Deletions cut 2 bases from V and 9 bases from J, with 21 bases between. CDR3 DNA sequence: TGTGCCAGCAGTTTAGGGGCCTACACTTCTTGGGGGACGCAGTATTTT. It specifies CASSLGAYTSWGTQYF.

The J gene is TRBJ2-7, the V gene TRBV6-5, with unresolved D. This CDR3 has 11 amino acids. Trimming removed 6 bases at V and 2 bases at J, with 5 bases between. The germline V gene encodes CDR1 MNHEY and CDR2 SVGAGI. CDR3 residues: CASRSAYEQYF. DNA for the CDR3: TGTGCCAGCAGATCAGCCTACGAGCAGTACTTC.

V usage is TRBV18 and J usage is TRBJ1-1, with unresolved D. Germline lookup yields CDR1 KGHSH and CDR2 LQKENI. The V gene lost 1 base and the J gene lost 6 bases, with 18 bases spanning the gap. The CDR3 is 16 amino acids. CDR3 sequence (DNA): TGTGCCAGCTCACCACGGCACGAAGGGCGTGAATCTGAAGCTTTCTTT. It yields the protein CASSPRHEGRESEAFF. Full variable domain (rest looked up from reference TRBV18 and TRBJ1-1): NAGVMQNPRHLVRRRGQEARLRCSPMKGHSHVYWYRQLPEEGLKFMVYLQKENIIDESGMPKERFSAEFPKEGPSILRIQQVVRGDSAAYFCASSPRHEGRESEAFFGQGTRLTVV.

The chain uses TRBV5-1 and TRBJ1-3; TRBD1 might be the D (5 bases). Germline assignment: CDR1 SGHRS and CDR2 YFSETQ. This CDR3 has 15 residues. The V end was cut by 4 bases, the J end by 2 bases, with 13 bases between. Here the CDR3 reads CASSPQGLTGNTIYF. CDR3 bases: TGCGCCAGCAGCCCTCAGGGTTTAACTGGAAACACCATATATTTT.

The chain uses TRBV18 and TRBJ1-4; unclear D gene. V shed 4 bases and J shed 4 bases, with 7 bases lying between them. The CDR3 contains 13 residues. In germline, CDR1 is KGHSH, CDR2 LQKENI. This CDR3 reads CASSRAINEKLFF. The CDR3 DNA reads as TGTGCCAGCTCACGGGCTATTAATGAAAAACTGTTTTTT. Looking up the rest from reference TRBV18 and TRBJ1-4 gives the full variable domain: NAGVMQNPRHLVRRRGQEARLRCSPMKGHSHVYWYRQLPEEGLKFMVYLQKENIIDESGMPKERFSAEFPKEGPSILRIQQVVRGDSAAYFCASSRAINEKLFFGSGTQLSVL.

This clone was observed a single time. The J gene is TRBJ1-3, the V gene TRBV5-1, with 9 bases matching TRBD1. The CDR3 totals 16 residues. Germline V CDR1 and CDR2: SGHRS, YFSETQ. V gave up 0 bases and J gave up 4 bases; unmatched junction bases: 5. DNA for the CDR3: TGCGCCAGCAGCTTGGGTAACAGGGGGCCAGGAAACACCATATATTTT. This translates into CASSLGNRGPGNTIYF.

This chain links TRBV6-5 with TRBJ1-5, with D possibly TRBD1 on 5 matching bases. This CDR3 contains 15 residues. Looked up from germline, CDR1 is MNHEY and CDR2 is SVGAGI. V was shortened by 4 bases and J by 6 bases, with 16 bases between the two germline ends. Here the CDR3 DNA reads TGTGCCAGCAGTTCCAGCTTCGAGGGGTTTCAGCCCCAGCATTTT. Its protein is CASSSSFEGFQPQHF.

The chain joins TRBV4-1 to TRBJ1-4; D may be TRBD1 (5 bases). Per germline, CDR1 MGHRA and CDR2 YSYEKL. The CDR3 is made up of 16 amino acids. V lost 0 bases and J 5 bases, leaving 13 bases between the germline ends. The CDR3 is CASSQDGQGGNEKLFF. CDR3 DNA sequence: TGCGCCAGCAGCCAAGATGGGCAGGGCGGCAATGAAAAACTGTTTTTT.

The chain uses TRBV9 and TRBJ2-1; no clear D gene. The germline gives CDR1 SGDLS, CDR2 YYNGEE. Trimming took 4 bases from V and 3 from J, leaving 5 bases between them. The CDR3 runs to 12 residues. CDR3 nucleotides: TGTGCCAGCAGCCCCAACTACAATGAGCAGTTCTTC. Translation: CASSPNYNEQFF.

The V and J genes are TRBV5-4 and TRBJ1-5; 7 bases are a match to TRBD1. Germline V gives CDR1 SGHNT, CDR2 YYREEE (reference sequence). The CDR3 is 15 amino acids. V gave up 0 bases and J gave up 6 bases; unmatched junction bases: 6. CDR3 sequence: CASSLEPGGGQPQHF. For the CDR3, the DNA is TGTGCCAGCAGCTTGGAGCCAGGGGGGGGTCAGCCCCAGCATTTT.